This T cell receptor beta chain was captured by sequencing in a study of T-cell memory formation after mild COVID-19. CDR1 and CDR2 (germline): SEHNR, FQNEAQ (reference sequence). With V trimmed by 6 bases and J by 4 bases, 12 bases remained unmatched. The CDR3 loop spans 18 amino acids. TCRdb re-analysed the 5' RACE reads in MiXCR, keeping a single row per CDR3 protein. The sample holds about 430,000 distinct CDR3 sequences, 24% seen once. Overall study results and limits: Cross-reactive memory appears to have joined, as suggested by some responding clones showing up in pre-infection memory. A second wave expanding day 15 to 37 was CD4+-biased; contracting clones were balanced. Among clones peaking at day 37 in the second wave, SARS-CoV-2 specificity remained unconfirmed. Those CD4+ clones that contracted were mainly in CM and EM (CD8+ ones in EMRA).

On this clonotype itself: Its antigen remains unknown.

This sequence originates from an adult woman who had mild COVID-19 (a few samples of this study predate the infection). Cell type and time point are not known. The rearrangement uses TRBV7-9 and TRBJ2-1; 13 bases align to TRBD2. The sequenced sample consisted of PBMCs or a T cell subset sorted from them (not recorded which). CDR3 in DNA: TGTGCCAGCAGATCGCCGGGACTAGCGGGATCAGGTTACAATGAGCAGTTCTTC. Protein sequence: CASRSPGLAGSGYNEQFF.